Listed below are T cell receptor beta chains from one sample, sequenced in a study of cytomegalovirus exposure and HLA in healthy donors. The protocol was immunoSEQ multiplex PCR, while the TCRdb copy is restricted to in-frame clones and leaves out a portion. The table includes some 150,000 clones, about 72% detected once. Sequenced input: PBMCs. These receptors were taken from a male donor in good health and CMV-seronegative. CDR3s include the opening cysteine and the closing phenylalanine or tryptophan. A D gene is named only where the DNA matches it firmly. Clone size, where shown, is once, few, many, or a class for clones that have expanded.

v_call: TRBV28
d_call: TRBD2
j_call: TRBJ2-7
clone_size: .
cdr3_aa: CASSFSGRFSYEQYF
cdr3_nt: TGTGCCAGCAGTTTTAGCGGGAGGTTCTCCTACGAGCAGTACTTC

v_call: TRBV7-2
d_call: .
j_call: TRBJ1-1
clone_size: few
cdr3_aa: CASSLTGLQEAFF
cdr3_nt: TGTGCCAGCAGCTTAACCGGACTCCAGGAAGCTTTCTTT

v_call: TRBV7-3
d_call: .
j_call: TRBJ2-1
clone_size: .
cdr3_aa: CASSSDSRGVPNEQFF
cdr3_nt: TGTGCCAGCAGCTCCGATTCGCGGGGAGTCCCCAATGAGCAGTTCTTC

v_call: TRBV28
d_call: TRBD2
j_call: TRBJ2-7
clone_size: .
cdr3_aa: CASSIGTSGNEQYF
cdr3_nt: TGTGCCAGCAGCATAGGGACTAGCGGAAACGAGCAGTACTTC

v_call: TRBV6-1
d_call: TRBD1
j_call: TRBJ1-5
clone_size: .
cdr3_aa: CASSAPGTGGANQPQHF
cdr3_nt: TGTGCCAGCAGTGCCCCCGGAACAGGGGGCGCGAATCAGCCCCAGCATTTT

v_call: TRBV7-8
d_call: TRBD2
j_call: TRBJ2-3
clone_size: .
cdr3_aa: CATVTSGSPGDTQYF
cdr3_nt: TGTGCCACCGTAACTAGCGGGTCTCCCGGGGATACGCAGTATTTT

v_call: TRBV7-2
d_call: .
j_call: TRBJ2-3
clone_size: .
cdr3_aa: CASSPVHTDTQYF
cdr3_nt: TGTGCCAGCAGCCCGGTTCACACAGATACGCAGTATTTT

v_call: TRBV7-2
d_call: TRBD1
j_call: TRBJ2-7
clone_size: .
cdr3_aa: CASRDRASYEQYF
cdr3_nt: TGTGCCAGCCGGGACAGGGCCTCCTACGAGCAGTACTTC

v_call: TRBV15
d_call: TRBD1
j_call: TRBJ1-2
clone_size: .
cdr3_aa: CATSRDGIPGQALNYGYTF
cdr3_nt: TGTGCCACCAGCAGAGATGGGATCCCGGGACAGGCTTTGAACTATGGCTACACCTTC

v_call: TRBV4-3
d_call: .
j_call: TRBJ2-1
clone_size: .
cdr3_aa: CASSQGAGRQFF
cdr3_nt: TGCGCCAGCAGCCAGGGGGCGGGTCGGCAGTTCTTC

v_call: TRBV4-2
d_call: TRBD2
j_call: TRBJ2-1
clone_size: few
cdr3_aa: CASSQDPSGGASEQFF
cdr3_nt: TGTGCCAGCAGCCAAGATCCCAGCGGGGGGGCGAGTGAGCAGTTCTTC

v_call: TRBV9
d_call: TRBD2
j_call: TRBJ2-7
clone_size: .
cdr3_aa: CASSAAGGIHYEQYF
cdr3_nt: TGTGCCAGCAGCGCAGCGGGAGGAATCCACTACGAGCAGTACTTC

v_call: TRBV11-3
d_call: TRBD2
j_call: TRBJ2-2
clone_size: .
cdr3_aa: CASSFTWGGRAGELFF
cdr3_nt: TGTGCCAGCAGCTTCACATGGGGGGGGAGGGCCGGGGAGCTGTTTTTT

v_call: TRBV12-5
d_call: TRBD2
j_call: TRBJ2-5
clone_size: few
cdr3_aa: CASGLDGRIETQYF
cdr3_nt: TGTGCTAGTGGTTTGGACGGGAGGATAGAGACCCAGTACTTC

v_call: TRBV4-2
d_call: TRBD1
j_call: TRBJ2-7
clone_size: .
cdr3_aa: CASSSGTGGDEQYF
cdr3_nt: TGTGCCAGCAGCTCCGGGACAGGGGGGGACGAGCAGTACTTC

v_call: TRBV7-2
d_call: .
j_call: TRBJ1-1
clone_size: .
cdr3_aa: CASSPRLNTEAFF
cdr3_nt: TGTGCCAGCAGCCCTCGTTTGAACACTGAAGCTTTCTTT

v_call: TRBV27
d_call: TRBD1
j_call: TRBJ1-1
clone_size: .
cdr3_aa: CASTSGQGNTEAFF
cdr3_nt: TGTGCCAGCACCTCAGGACAGGGGAACACTGAAGCTTTCTTT

v_call: TRBV7-9
d_call: TRBD1
j_call: TRBJ2-7
clone_size: .
cdr3_aa: CASSSLFRTGHYEQYF
cdr3_nt: TGTGCCAGCAGCTCCCTGTTCCGGACAGGGCATTACGAGCAGTACTTC

v_call: TRBV4-2
d_call: .
j_call: TRBJ2-5
clone_size: .
cdr3_aa: CASSQDWRGPNQETQYF
cdr3_nt: TGTGCCAGCAGCCAAGATTGGAGGGGGCCGAACCAAGAGACCCAGTACTTC

v_call: TRBV28
d_call: .
j_call: TRBJ2-5
clone_size: .
cdr3_aa: CASSERETQYF
cdr3_nt: TGTGCCAGCAGTGAGAGGGAGACCCAGTACTTC

v_call: TRBV6-4
d_call: TRBD1
j_call: TRBJ2-5
clone_size: .
cdr3_aa: CASSDGTGLQETQYF
cdr3_nt: TGTGCCAGCAGTGACGGGACAGGCCTTCAAGAGACCCAGTACTTC

v_call: TRBV5-1
d_call: .
j_call: TRBJ1-3
clone_size: .
cdr3_aa: CASSLDPDSGNTIYF
cdr3_nt: TGCGCCAGCAGCTTGGATCCAGACTCTGGAAACACCATATATTTT

v_call: TRBV7-9
d_call: .
j_call: TRBJ2-6
clone_size: few
cdr3_aa: CASSLPGMGANVLTF
cdr3_nt: TGTGCCAGCAGCTTACCAGGGATGGGGGCCAACGTCCTGACTTTC

v_call: TRBV19
d_call: TRBD2
j_call: TRBJ2-3
clone_size: .
cdr3_aa: CASSTDPWTSGDTDTQYF
cdr3_nt: TGTGCCAGTAGTACGGACCCTTGGACTAGCGGGGACACAGATACGCAGTATTTT

v_call: TRBV27
d_call: .
j_call: TRBJ2-2
clone_size: .
cdr3_aa: CASTLDRNTGELFF
cdr3_nt: TGTGCCAGCACCCTAGACAGGAACACCGGGGAGCTGTTTTTT

v_call: TRBV2
d_call: .
j_call: TRBJ2-5
clone_size: few
cdr3_aa: CASLQETQYF
cdr3_nt: TGTGCCAGCTTACAAGAGACCCAGTACTTC

v_call: TRBV2
d_call: .
j_call: TRBJ2-5
clone_size: .
cdr3_aa: CASSARGGVKQETQYF
cdr3_nt: TGTGCCAGCAGTGCCCGGGGCGGGGTTAAACAAGAGACCCAGTACTTC

v_call: TRBV19
d_call: TRBD2
j_call: TRBJ2-3
clone_size: .
cdr3_aa: CASSVGAGGRTDTQYF
cdr3_nt: TGTGCCAGTAGTGTGGGAGCGGGGGGGCGCACAGATACGCAGTATTTT

v_call: TRBV6-5
d_call: .
j_call: TRBJ1-3
clone_size: .
cdr3_aa: CASSLTVSGNTIYF
cdr3_nt: TGTGCCAGCAGCCTAACAGTCTCTGGAAACACCATATATTTT

v_call: TRBV28
d_call: TRBD1
j_call: TRBJ1-4
clone_size: .
cdr3_aa: CASSPGQFEKLFF
cdr3_nt: TGTGCCAGCAGTCCGGGACAGTTCGAAAAACTGTTTTTT

v_call: TRBV19
d_call: .
j_call: TRBJ1-3
clone_size: .
cdr3_aa: CASSIFGRGGSFSGNTIYF
cdr3_nt: TGTGCCAGTAGTATATTCGGGCGGGGAGGAAGCTTCTCTGGAAACACCATATATTTT

v_call: TRBV6-5
d_call: TRBD2
j_call: TRBJ2-1
clone_size: .
cdr3_aa: CASSYGLADYNEQFF
cdr3_nt: TGTGCCAGCAGTTATGGACTAGCAGATTACAATGAGCAGTTCTTC

v_call: TRBV6-1
d_call: TRBD2
j_call: TRBJ2-1
clone_size: .
cdr3_aa: CASIRTSGGNEQFF
cdr3_nt: TGTGCCAGCATCAGGACTAGCGGGGGCAATGAGCAGTTCTTC

v_call: TRBV11-1
d_call: .
j_call: TRBJ2-1
clone_size: .
cdr3_aa: CASSRFPNNEQFF
cdr3_nt: TGTGCCAGCAGCCGGTTCCCGAACAATGAGCAGTTCTTC

v_call: TRBV28
d_call: TRBD1
j_call: TRBJ1-2
clone_size: .
cdr3_aa: CASSLSGTGVIYGYTF
cdr3_nt: TGTGCCAGCAGTTTATCCGGGACAGGGGTAATCTATGGCTACACCTTC

v_call: TRBV9
d_call: TRBD2
j_call: TRBJ2-4
clone_size: .
cdr3_aa: CASSVGIAGDMNIQYF
cdr3_nt: TGTGCCAGCAGCGTAGGGATAGCGGGAGATATGAACATTCAGTACTTC

v_call: TRBV6-5
d_call: .
j_call: TRBJ2-7
clone_size: .
cdr3_aa: CASRQGIHEQYF
cdr3_nt: TGTGCCAGCAGACAGGGTATCCACGAGCAGTACTTC

v_call: TRBV7-7
d_call: .
j_call: TRBJ2-2
clone_size: .
cdr3_aa: CASSPAPRVTGELFF
cdr3_nt: TGTGCCAGCAGCCCCGCCCCCAGGGTCACCGGGGAGCTGTTTTTT

v_call: TRBV19
d_call: TRBD1
j_call: TRBJ1-6
clone_size: .
cdr3_aa: CASRMTGPYSPLHF
cdr3_nt: TGTGCCAGTAGGATGACAGGGCCGTATTCACCCCTCCACTTT

v_call: TRBV4-2
d_call: TRBD1
j_call: TRBJ1-4
clone_size: few
cdr3_aa: CASSQDGQGSIEKLFF
cdr3_nt: TGTGCCAGCAGCCAAGATGGACAGGGGTCTATTGAAAAACTGTTTTTT

v_call: TRBV2
d_call: .
j_call: TRBJ2-1
clone_size: .
cdr3_aa: CASSVLGPTSYNEQFF
cdr3_nt: TGTGCCAGCAGTGTTCTTGGGCCTACGTCCTACAATGAGCAGTTCTTC

v_call: TRBV19
d_call: TRBD1
j_call: TRBJ2-7
clone_size: .
cdr3_aa: CASSLRQGYEQYF
cdr3_nt: TGTGCCAGTAGTCTTCGACAGGGGTACGAGCAGTACTTC

v_call: TRBV27
d_call: TRBD2
j_call: TRBJ2-7
clone_size: once
cdr3_aa: CASSPPSLAGGPNEQYF
cdr3_nt: TGTGCCAGCAGTCCCCCTTCACTAGCGGGGGGGCCCAACGAGCAGTACTTC

v_call: TRBV2
d_call: .
j_call: TRBJ1-1
clone_size: .
cdr3_aa: CASSERVVNTEAFF
cdr3_nt: TGTGCCAGCAGTGAACGGGTTGTGAACACTGAAGCTTTCTTT

v_call: TRBV7-3
d_call: .
j_call: TRBJ1-2
clone_size: .
cdr3_aa: CASSARPGNEGYTF
cdr3_nt: TGTGCCAGCAGCGCACGCCCGGGGAACGAAGGCTACACCTTC

v_call: TRBV27
d_call: TRBD1
j_call: TRBJ2-1
clone_size: .
cdr3_aa: CASSLSAGGTYNEQFF
cdr3_nt: TGTGCCAGCAGTTTATCAGCAGGGGGCACCTACAATGAGCAGTTCTTC

v_call: TRBV4-1
d_call: TRBD2
j_call: TRBJ2-7
clone_size: .
cdr3_aa: CASSSSGIPYEQYF
cdr3_nt: TGCGCCAGCAGCTCTAGCGGGATACCGTACGAGCAGTACTTC

v_call: TRBV5-4
d_call: TRBD2
j_call: TRBJ2-7
clone_size: .
cdr3_aa: CASSLAIAGGGEQYF
cdr3_nt: TGTGCCAGCAGCTTGGCGATAGCGGGAGGGGGCGAGCAGTACTTC

v_call: TRBV9
d_call: TRBD1
j_call: TRBJ1-5
clone_size: .
cdr3_aa: CASSAGTVNQPQHF
cdr3_nt: TGTGCCAGCAGCGCCGGGACAGTGAATCAGCCCCAGCATTTT

v_call: TRBV6-1
d_call: .
j_call: TRBJ1-5
clone_size: .
cdr3_aa: CASSVYPRAGQPQHF
cdr3_nt: TGTGCCAGCAGTGTATACCCCAGGGCTGGTCAGCCCCAGCATTTT

v_call: TRBV6-5
d_call: .
j_call: TRBJ1-1
clone_size: .
cdr3_aa: CASTMGQNTEAFF
cdr3_nt: TGTGCCAGCACCATGGGACAGAACACTGAAGCTTTCTTT

v_call: TRBV4-2
d_call: TRBD1
j_call: TRBJ1-6
clone_size: .
cdr3_aa: CASSQEEDRGDSPLHF
cdr3_nt: TGTGCCAGCAGCCAGGAGGAGGACAGGGGGGATTCACCCCTCCACTTT

v_call: TRBV6-5
d_call: .
j_call: TRBJ1-1
clone_size: .
cdr3_aa: CASSYSRRNTEAFF
cdr3_nt: TGTGCCAGCAGTTACTCGAGAAGGAACACTGAAGCTTTCTTT

v_call: TRBV28
d_call: TRBD2
j_call: TRBJ2-7
clone_size: once
cdr3_aa: CASGGDRYEQYF
cdr3_nt: TGTGCCAGCGGGGGGGACCGCTACGAGCAGTACTTC

v_call: TRBV6-1
d_call: TRBD2
j_call: TRBJ2-3
clone_size: few
cdr3_aa: CASTSGGTDTQYF
cdr3_nt: TGTGCCAGTACTAGCGGGGGCACAGATACGCAGTATTTT

v_call: TRBV7-8
d_call: .
j_call: TRBJ2-2
clone_size: once
cdr3_aa: CASATGSNTGELFF
cdr3_nt: TGTGCCAGCGCGACAGGTTCGAACACCGGGGAGCTGTTTTTT

v_call: TRBV4-1
d_call: .
j_call: TRBJ1-2
clone_size: once
cdr3_aa: CASSQERGNPNYGYTF
cdr3_nt: TGCGCCAGCAGCCAAGAAAGAGGGAATCCTAACTATGGCTACACCTTC

v_call: TRBV9
d_call: TRBD2
j_call: TRBJ2-1
clone_size: .
cdr3_aa: CASSPSGTTYNEQFF
cdr3_nt: TGTGCCAGCAGCCCCTCTGGGACTACCTACAATGAGCAGTTCTTC

v_call: TRBV5-1
d_call: TRBD1
j_call: TRBJ2-4
clone_size: .
cdr3_aa: CASSKGAVGTKNIQYF
cdr3_nt: TGCGCCAGCAGTAAGGGGGCGGTTGGAACCAAAAACATTCAGTACTTC